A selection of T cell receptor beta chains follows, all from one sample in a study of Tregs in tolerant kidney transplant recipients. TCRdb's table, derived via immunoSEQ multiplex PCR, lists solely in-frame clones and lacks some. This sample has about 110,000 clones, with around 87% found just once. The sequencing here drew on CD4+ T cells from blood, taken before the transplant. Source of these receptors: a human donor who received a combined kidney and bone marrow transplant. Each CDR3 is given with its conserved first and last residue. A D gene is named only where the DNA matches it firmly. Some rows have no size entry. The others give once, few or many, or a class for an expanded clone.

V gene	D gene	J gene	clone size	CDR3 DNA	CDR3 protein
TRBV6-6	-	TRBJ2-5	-	TGTGCCAGCAGTTACTCGGGAGCGACCCAGTACTTC	CASSYSGATQYF
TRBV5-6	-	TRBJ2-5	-	TGTGCCAGCAGACTACAGTCCGGCCGGGGCCAAGAGACCCAGTACTTC	CASRLQSGRGQETQYF
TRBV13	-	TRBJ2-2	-	TGTGCCAGCAGCTTAAGGCGCCAGGAAAACACCGGGGAGCTGTTTTTT	CASSLRRQENTGELFF
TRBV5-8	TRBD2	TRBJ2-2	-	TGTGCCAGCAGCGCCGGGAGGACGAACACCGGGGAGCTGTTTTTT	CASSAGRTNTGELFF
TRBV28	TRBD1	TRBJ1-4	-	TGTGCCAGCAGTGACACAGGGGATCCTAATGAAAAACTGTTTTTT	CASSDTGDPNEKLFF
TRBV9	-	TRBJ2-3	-	TGTGCCAGCAGCGTTTCGGCGGGAGATACGCAGTATTTT	CASSVSAGDTQYF
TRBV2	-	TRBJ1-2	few	TGTGCCAGCAGTGATGGGGCGGATGGCTACACCTTC	CASSDGADGYTF
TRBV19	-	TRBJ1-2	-	TGTGCCAGTAGTACGTTTAGAGGATACTATGGCTACACCTTC	CASSTFRGYYGYTF
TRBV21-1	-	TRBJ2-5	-	TGTGCCACCCCAGGGATCGACAGGGGGCGCCTTACGCAAGAGACCCAGTACTTC	CATPGIDRGRLTQETQYF
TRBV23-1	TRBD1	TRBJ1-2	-	TGCGCCAGCGCGCGGCTAAGGGGGCTGCGTGGCTACACCTTC	CASARLRGLRGYTF
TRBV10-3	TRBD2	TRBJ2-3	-	TGTGCCAGCAAGACTAGCGGGGCCCCAGATACGCAGTATTTT	CASKTSGAPDTQYF
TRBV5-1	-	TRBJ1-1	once	TGCGCCAGCAGATTGGTGGAACAGCCCTGGACTGAAGCTTTCTTT	CASRLVEQPWTEAFF
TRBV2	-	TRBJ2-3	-	TGTGCCAGCAGTGAACCCCGGACTCCGGTCTTGGGAGATACGCAGTATTTT	CASSEPRTPVLGDTQYF
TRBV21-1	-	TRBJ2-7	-	TGTGCCAGCAGCCCTTCTGGGATGGGGGGTTCCTCCTACGAGCAGTACTTC	CASSPSGMGGSSYEQYF
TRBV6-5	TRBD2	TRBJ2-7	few	TGTGCCAGCAGTTCAGCGGGACGCGCCTACGAGCAGTACTTC	CASSSAGRAYEQYF
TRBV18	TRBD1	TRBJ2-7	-	TGTGCCAGCTCACGAGGACAGGCTCCCTACGAGCAGTACTTC	CASSRGQAPYEQYF
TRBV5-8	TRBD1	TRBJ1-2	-	TGTGCCAGCAGCCGAGTGACAGGGCACTATGGCTACACCTTC	CASSRVTGHYGYTF
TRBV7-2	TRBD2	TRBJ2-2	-	TGTGCCAGCAGCTTAGAGCCGGGGGGAAACACCGGGGAGCTGTTTTTT	CASSLEPGGNTGELFF
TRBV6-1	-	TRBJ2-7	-	TGTGCCAGCAGTGCAAGTACTAACTCCTACGAGCAGTACTTC	CASSASTNSYEQYF
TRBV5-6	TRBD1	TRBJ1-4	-	TGTGCCAGCAGCCCCACCGGGACAGGGGGTGAAAAACTGTTTTTT	CASSPTGTGGEKLFF
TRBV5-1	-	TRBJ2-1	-	TGCGCCAGCAGCTTGCAGCGAAATGAGCAGTTCTTC	CASSLQRNEQFF
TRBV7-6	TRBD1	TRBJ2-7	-	TGTGCCAGCAGCCAGGGACAGTTCTACGAGCAGTACTTC	CASSQGQFYEQYF
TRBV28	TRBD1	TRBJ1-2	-	TGTGCCAGCAGTGACCCACGCGGGACAGGGACCTTGGATGGCTACACCTTC	CASSDPRGTGTLDGYTF
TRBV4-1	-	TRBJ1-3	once	TGCGCCAGCAGGGATCTTGTTGCGGACTCTGGAAACACCATATATTTT	CASRDLVADSGNTIYF
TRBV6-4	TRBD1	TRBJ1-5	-	TGTGCCAGCATGGACAGGGTCATAGGTGGGAGCAATCAGCCCCAGCATTTT	CASMDRVIGGSNQPQHF
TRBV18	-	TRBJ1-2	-	TGTGCCAGCTCACCAGGACAGTCCTATGGCTACACCTTC	CASSPGQSYGYTF
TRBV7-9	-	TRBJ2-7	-	TGTGCCAGCAGCTTATCACTTGCGGGGGAGCAGTACTTC	CASSLSLAGEQYF
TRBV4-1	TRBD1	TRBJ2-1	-	TGCGCCAGCAGCCAAGGCAACAGGGGGGATTACAATGAGCAGTTCTTC	CASSQGNRGDYNEQFF
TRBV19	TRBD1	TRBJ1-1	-	TGTGCCAGTTTACAGGGGGGCACTGAAGCTTTCTTT	CASLQGGTEAFF
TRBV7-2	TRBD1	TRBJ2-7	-	TGTGCCAGCAGCCTCGACAGGGATGAGCGGTACTTC	CASSLDRDERYF
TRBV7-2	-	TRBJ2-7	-	TGTGCCAGCAGCTTAGGGTGGGGGGCCTACGAGCAGTACTTC	CASSLGWGAYEQYF
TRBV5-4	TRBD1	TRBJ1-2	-	TGTGCCAGCAGCCTCGGGACAGGGTCCGTAGACGGCTACACCTTC	CASSLGTGSVDGYTF
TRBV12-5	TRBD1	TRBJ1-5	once	TGTGCTAGTGGTCCCTCCTGGGGGACAGATAGCAATCAGCCCCAGCATTTT	CASGPSWGTDSNQPQHF
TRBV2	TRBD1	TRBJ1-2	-	TGTGCCAGCAGCGGGACGACAGGGGGCGTAGATGGCTACACCTTC	CASSGTTGGVDGYTF
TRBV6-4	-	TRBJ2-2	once	TGTGCCAGCAGTGACGGGCCAGGGGTTATGACCGGGGAGCTGTTTTTT	CASSDGPGVMTGELFF
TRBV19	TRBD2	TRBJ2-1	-	TGTGCCAGTAGTCTCAGGACTAGCGGCTCCTACAATGAGCAGTTCTTC	CASSLRTSGSYNEQFF
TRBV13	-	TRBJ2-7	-	TGTGCCAGCAGCTTACAATACGAGCAGTACTTC	CASSLQYEQYF
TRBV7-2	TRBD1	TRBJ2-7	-	TGTGCCAGCAGCTCCGGGACAGCAAAGAGGTACGAGCAGTACTTC	CASSSGTAKRYEQYF
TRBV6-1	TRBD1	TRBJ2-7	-	TGTGCCAGCACCACAAGACAGGGGGGATACGAGCAGTACTTC	CASTTRQGGYEQYF
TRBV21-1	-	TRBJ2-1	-	TGTGCCAGCAGCAGGGGAGGGAAGCAGTTCTTC	CASSRGGKQFF
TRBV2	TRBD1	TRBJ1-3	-	TGTGCCAGCAGTGGGACAGGGGGTGGAAACACCATATATTTT	CASSGTGGGNTIYF
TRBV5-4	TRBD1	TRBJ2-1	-	TGTGCCAGCAGCTCGCCAAGGGACAGGGACAATGAGCAGTTCTTC	CASSSPRDRDNEQFF
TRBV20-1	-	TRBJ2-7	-	TGCAGTGCTAGAGACGACAGGGAGCAGTACTTC	CSARDDREQYF
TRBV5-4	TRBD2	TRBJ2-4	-	TGTGCCAGCAGGGACGGGAGGGGTAACATTCAGTACTTC	CASRDGRGNIQYF
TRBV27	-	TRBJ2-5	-	TGTGCCAGCAGTCCCGGTGGGCGAGAGACCCAGTACTTC	CASSPGGRETQYF
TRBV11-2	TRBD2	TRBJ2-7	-	TGTGCCAGCAATCCCAGGGCCCAGCGGGGCGACGAGCAGTACTTC	CASNPRAQRGDEQYF
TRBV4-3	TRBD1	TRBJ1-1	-	TGCGCCAGCAGCCCCGGACTCGACAGGGCCGCTTTCTTT	CASSPGLDRAAFF
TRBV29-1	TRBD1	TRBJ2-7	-	TGCAGCGTTCTCCGGGACAGGGGCGAGCAGTACTTC	CSVLRDRGEQYF
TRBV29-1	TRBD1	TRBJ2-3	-	TGCAGCGTTGAAGGGCAGAAGGGGGCCGGAGATACGCAGTATTTT	CSVEGQKGAGDTQYF
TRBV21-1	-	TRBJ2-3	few	TGTGCCGCCCCCCAGGGATCGTCTTTGGATACGCAGTATTTT	CAAPQGSSLDTQYF
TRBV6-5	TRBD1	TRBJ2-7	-	TGTGCCAGCAGTTACTCGGGCCAGGGGGCATACGAGCAGTACTTC	CASSYSGQGAYEQYF
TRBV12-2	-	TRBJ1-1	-	TGTGCAAGTCGCTTAGGCCGGGACAGTACCAACTACCGACGGGAAACTGAAGCTTTCTTT	CASRLGRDSTNYRRETEAFF